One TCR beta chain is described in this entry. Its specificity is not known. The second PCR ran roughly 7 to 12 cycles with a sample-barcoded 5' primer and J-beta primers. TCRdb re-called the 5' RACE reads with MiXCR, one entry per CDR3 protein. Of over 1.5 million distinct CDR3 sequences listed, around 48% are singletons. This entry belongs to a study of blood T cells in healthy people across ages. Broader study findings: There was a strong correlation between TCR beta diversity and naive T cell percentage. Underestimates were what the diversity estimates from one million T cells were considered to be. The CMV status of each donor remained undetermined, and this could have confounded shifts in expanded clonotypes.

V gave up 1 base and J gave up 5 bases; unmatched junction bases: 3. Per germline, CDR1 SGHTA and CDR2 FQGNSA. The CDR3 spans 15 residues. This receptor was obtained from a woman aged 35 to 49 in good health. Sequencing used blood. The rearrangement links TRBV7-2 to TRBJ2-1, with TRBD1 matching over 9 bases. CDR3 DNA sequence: TGTGCCAGCAGCTTAGGGGACAGGGCCAACAATGAGCAGTTCTTC. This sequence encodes CASSLGDRANNEQFF.